A selection of T cell receptor beta chains follows, all from one sample in a study of blood T cell repertoires in COVID-19. Clones were sequenced by immunoSEQ multiplex PCR, and TCRdb holds only the in-frame ones, with some missing. Found here are under 200,000 clones, around 82% of them singletons; the top ten hold about 14%. Sequenced sample: peripheral blood. These receptors were taken from a man between 18 and 29 years old with active or convalescent COVID-19. Both conserved end residues are part of each CDR3. The D gene is left open where the match is weak. The size of a clone is reported for some rows only, either as once, few or many, or as a class for expanded clones.

clone_size	v_call	d_call	j_call	cdr3_nt	cdr3_aa
.	TRBV18	TRBD1	TRBJ1-1	TGTGCCAGCTCACCCAGGGACAGGATGGACACTGAAGCTTTCTTT	CASSPRDRMDTEAFF
.	TRBV14	.	TRBJ1-1	TGTGCCAGCAGCCTAGGGAGGTTGGGGACTGAAGCTTTCTTT	CASSLGRLGTEAFF
.	TRBV14	.	TRBJ1-1	TGTGCCAGCAGCCCTTACAGGAACACTGAAGCTTTCTTT	CASSPYRNTEAFF
.	TRBV14	.	TRBJ1-6	TGTGCCAGCAGCCAAGCTCGAGTGCGTTCACCCCTCCACTTT	CASSQARVRSPLHF
.	TRBV19	TRBD1	TRBJ2-7	TGTGCCAGTAGTCCAGACGACAGGGGAGCGTACGAGCAGTACTTC	CASSPDDRGAYEQYF
.	TRBV6-1	.	TRBJ1-2	TGTGCCAGCAGTGAAGGTCGGGCTAACTATGGCTACACCTTC	CASSEGRANYGYTF
.	TRBV9	TRBD1	TRBJ2-3	TGTGCCAGCAGCGCGACAGGGGCAACAGATACGCAGTATTTT	CASSATGATDTQYF
.	TRBV4-2	TRBD1	TRBJ2-3	TGTGCCAGCAGCAACAGGGGGATCCCAGATACGCAGTATTTT	CASSNRGIPDTQYF
few	TRBV28	.	TRBJ2-5	TGTGCCAGCAATTCGGACAGTTTTCAAGAGACCCAGTACTTC	CASNSDSFQETQYF
.	TRBV18	.	TRBJ2-7	TGTGCCAGCTCACCATTGGCCAGCTCCTACGAGCAGTACTTC	CASSPLASSYEQYF
.	TRBV2	.	TRBJ2-4	TGTGCCAGCAGAGACTTGGCTCTAGCCAAAAACATTCAGTACTTC	CASRDLALAKNIQYF
.	TRBV19	.	TRBJ1-4	TGTGCCAGTAGTATAGGTCGGAATGAAAAACTGTTTTTT	CASSIGRNEKLFF
.	TRBV6-5	.	TRBJ1-3	TGTGCCAGCAGTTACTCAGGACAGTCCGGAAACACCATATATTTT	CASSYSGQSGNTIYF
once	TRBV19	.	TRBJ1-6	TGTGCCAGTAGTTTCGGTCCGACACCCCTCCACTTT	CASSFGPTPLHF
once	TRBV7-9	TRBD1	TRBJ2-3	TGTGCCAGCATCTACCCCCCGGGACAGGGGTCAGATACGCAGTATTTT	CASIYPPGQGSDTQYF
.	TRBV3-1/TRBV3-2	TRBD2	TRBJ2-3	TGTGCCAGCAGCCAAATGGGGACTAGCGTATCAGATACGCAGTATTTT	CASSQMGTSVSDTQYF
.	TRBV15	.	TRBJ2-5	TGTGCCACCAGCACACAAGTGCAGTCCCAAGAGACCCAGTACTTC	CATSTQVQSQETQYF
.	TRBV5-1	TRBD2	TRBJ2-1	TGCGCCAGCAGCTTCACCAGCGGGATTGGCAATGAGCAGTTCTTC	CASSFTSGIGNEQFF
few	TRBV28	TRBD1	TRBJ2-1	TGTGCCAGCAGTTTAAAACAGGGGAAACCTTACAATGAGCAGTTCTTC	CASSLKQGKPYNEQFF
.	TRBV7-2	.	TRBJ1-1	TGTGCCAGCAGCCCTCGAGGGGAGGTCACTGAAGCTTTCTTT	CASSPRGEVTEAFF
once	TRBV27	TRBD1	TRBJ1-2	TGTGCCAGGAAGGACAGGGGACACTACACCTTC	CARKDRGHYTF